The 3 T cell receptor beta chains below all came from one sample that was sequenced in a study of blood T cell repertoires in COVID-19 (dated by TCRdb to the early 2020s). Library construction relied on the immunoSEQ multiplex PCR assay. Drawn from immuneACCESS, this table holds only the in-frame rearrangements with V and J called that TCRdb kept. Clones are partly lost; checked studies trace under half to an unresolved V gene and leave the rest unexplained. Present in this sample are around 140,000 clones, around 80% of which were seen just once. The ten top clones hold 4.5% of the sample. Sequencing was done on a sample of peripheral blood. These receptors came from an elderly woman with active or convalescent COVID-19.

This chain uses TRBV6-5 with TRBJ1-1; the D gene is possibly TRBD1 (5 bases). There are 15 residues in the CDR3. Germline CDR1 is MNHEY and CDR2 is SVGAGI. Trimming pared 5 bases from V and 5 bases from J, leaving 18 bases between. CDR3 DNA sequence: TGTGCCAGCAGTAGGGGTCGAGGGAGGGGAACTGAAGCTTTCTTT. Protein: CASSRGRGRGTEAFF.

The rearrangement links TRBV6-6 to TRBJ1-2; maybe TRBD1 (5 bases). The germline CDR1 and CDR2 sequences are MNHNY and SVGAGI (reference sequence). Trimming cost V 6 bases and J 6 bases, with 20 bases left between them. The CDR3 is 15 amino acids. The chain's CDR3 is CASSSSQGSIHGYTF. DNA of the CDR3: TGTGCCAGCAGCTCGTCCCAGGGATCCATACATGGCTACACCTTC.

The V gene is TRBV19, the J gene TRBJ2-1; D is uncertain. Trimming cost V 6 bases and J 6 bases, with 3 bases left between them. There are 10 residues in the CDR3. CDR1 LNHDA and CDR2 SQIVND come from the germline V gene (reference sequence). The CDR3 sequence: CASSGNEQFF. The CDR3 DNA sequence: TGTGCCAGTAGCGGCAATGAGCAGTTCTTC.